The 26 T cell receptor beta chains below come from one sample, sequenced in a study of T cell responses to AZD1222 COVID-19 vaccine. The repertoire was sequenced with immunoSEQ multiplex PCR; TCRdb's copy has only in-frame clones and lacks some. The repertoire includes fewer than 300,000 clones, 85% to 95% of them detected once, and less than 0.65% sits in the top ten. Sequenced here: peripheral blood, sampled on day 0 of AZD1222 vaccination. The receptor set was obtained from an adult in good health.

The chain carries TRBV30 and TRBJ1-6; D is unresolved. CDR3 length: 17 amino acids. The germline CDR1 and CDR2 sequences are GTSNPN and SVGIG (reference sequence). Trimming shortened V by 4 bases and J by 6 bases, and 22 bases separated the two germline ends. The CDR3 reads CAWNPFSGGSANSPLHF. CDR3 sequence (DNA): TGTGCCTGGAACCCCTTTTCCGGAGGCAGCGCTAATTCACCCCTCCACTTT.

The rearrangement uses TRBV9 and TRBJ2-3; unclear D gene. CDR1 and CDR2 from the germline V gene are SGDLS and YYNGEE. This CDR3 comprises 15 residues. Between the trimmed V and J ends, which lost 0 bases and 5 bases, there was a span of 13 bases. The CDR3 region has the DNA TGTGCCAGCAGCGTAGCTTCCCTGGCCGGAGATACGCAGTATTTT. Protein: CASSVASLAGDTQYF.

V is TRBV28 and J is TRBJ1-5; D is uncertain. Germline assignment: CDR1 MDHEN and CDR2 SYDVKM. CDR3 length equals 14 residues. V was shortened by 10 bases and J by 1 base, with 14 bases between the two germline ends. For the CDR3, the DNA is TGTGCCACCCGGCCCGAGGGAAGCAATCAGCCCCAGCATTTT. Amino acid sequence: CATRPEGSNQPQHF.

This chain links TRBV7-2 with TRBJ1-4; D is ambiguous. Trimming removed 1 base at V and 0 bases at J, with 12 bases between. Germline CDR1 SGHTA, CDR2 FQGNSA. There are 17 residues in the CDR3. Written as DNA, the CDR3 is TGTGCCAGCAGCTTAGAACCCCCGACGGCAACTAATGAAAAACTGTTTTTT. It translates to CASSLEPPTATNEKLFF.

Concerning this clone itself: Other DNA variants within this sample encode the same CDR3. The genes are TRBV4-1 and TRBJ1-2; D is unresolved. The CDR3 sequence is 12 residues long. V shed 4 bases and J shed 4 bases, with 7 bases lying between them. The germline V gene encodes CDR1 MGHRA and CDR2 YSYEKL. Written as DNA, the CDR3 is TGCGCCAGCAGCCCCCGGGGCTATGGCTACACCTTC. This gives the protein CASSPRGYGYTF.

This chain joins TRBV5-1 and TRBJ1-3; tentatively, D is TRBD1 (6 bases). In germline, CDR1 is SGHRS, CDR2 YFSETQ. This CDR3 is built from 14 residues. V was cut by 4 bases and J by 3 bases, with 11 bases left in between. The CDR3 loop is CASSLQGLGNTIYF. In nucleotides, the CDR3 is TGCGCCAGCAGCCTCCAGGGGCTTGGAAACACCATATATTTT. Full variable domain (missing parts from reference TRBV5-1 and TRBJ1-3): KAGVTQTPRYLIKTRGQQVTLSCSPISGHRSVSWYQQTPGQGLQFLFEYFSETQRNKGNFPGRFSGRQFSNSRSEMNVSTLELGDSALYLCASSLQGLGNTIYFGEGSWLTVV.

The chain recombines TRBV24-1 with TRBJ2-7; D is perhaps TRBD2 (6 bases). The CDR3 runs to 14 residues. The V gene lost 4 bases and the J gene lost 6 bases, with 15 bases spanning the gap. Germline V gene lookup returns CDR1 KGHDR and CDR2 SFDVKD. The CDR3 nucleotides read TGTGCCACCAGTGACCCCTTCCTGGGAGGCGAGCAGTACTTC. It translates to CATSDPFLGGEQYF.

The V gene is TRBV5-1, the J gene TRBJ2-7; 12 nucleotides match TRBD1. The junction had 2 bases not matched to a gene; V was cut back by 2 bases and J by 5 bases. Germline CDR1 reads SGHRS; CDR2 reads YFSETQ. The CDR3 covers 14 residues. The CDR3 region has the DNA TGCGCCAGCAGCTTCGGGACAGGGGGCAACGAGCAGTACTTC. Its translation is CASSFGTGGNEQYF.

V and J are TRBV4-1 and TRBJ2-1; TRBD2 aligns across 16 bases. Germline CDR1 and CDR2: MGHRA and YSYEKL. J lost 9 bases, V lost 3 bases, and 5 bases had no gene match. There are 16 residues in the CDR3. The CDR3 loop is CASSQGLAGGITEQFF. The CDR3 nucleotides read TGCGCCAGCAGCCAGGGACTAGCGGGGGGGATTACTGAGCAGTTCTTC.

The chain recombines TRBV5-6 with TRBJ1-5, with D perhaps matching TRBD1 (6 bases). V was trimmed by 4 bases and J by 7 bases, leaving 15 bases between them. The CDR3 sequence is 14 residues long. Germline CDR1 and CDR2: SGHDT and YYEEEE. The CDR3 bases are TGTGCCAGCAGCGTGGGGGGCCGAGGCCAGCCCCAGCATTTT. It yields the protein CASSVGGRGQPQHF. Combining the CDR3 with reference TRBV5-6 and TRBJ1-5 gives the whole variable domain DAGVTQSPTHLIKTRGQQVTLRCSPKSGHDTVSWYQQALGQGPQFIFQYYEEEERQRGNFPDRFSGHQFPNYSSELNVNALLLGDSALYLCASSVGGRGQPQHFGDGTRLSIL.

The chain joins TRBV9 to TRBJ2-1; D gene uncertain. The CDR3 contains 12 residues. The ends were cut back, 4 bases at V and 6 bases at J, with 8 bases in the middle. The germline V gene has CDR1 SGDLS and CDR2 YYNGEE. The DNA for the CDR3 is TGTGCCAGCAGCCCCCCCAGCAATGAGCAGTTCTTC. This sequence encodes CASSPPSNEQFF.

Concerning this clone itself: Other DNA sequences in the sample encode the same CDR3. The V call is TRBV5-1, the J call TRBJ1-1; D is undetermined. The CDR3 loop spans 13 amino acids. From germline, CDR1 is SGHRS and CDR2 YFSETQ. The V end lost 2 bases, the J end lost 0 bases, and 5 bases lay between the germline ends. The CDR3 reads CASSFALNTEAFF. DNA of the CDR3: TGCGCCAGCAGCTTTGCACTGAACACTGAAGCTTTCTTT.

The V gene is TRBV12-3 or TRBV12-4, the J gene TRBJ2-7, with D unclear. The V gene lost 8 bases and the J gene lost 1 base, with 12 bases spanning the gap. This CDR3 has 13 residues. The chain's CDR3 is CASSGRRSYEQYF. In DNA form, the CDR3 reads TGTGCCAGCTCCGGTCGGCGGTCCTACGAGCAGTACTTC.

The V gene is TRBV19, the J gene TRBJ1-5; the D is unclear. Germline values: CDR1 LNHDA, CDR2 SQIVND (reference sequence). This CDR3 has 16 amino acids. Trimming left V 3 bases short and J 0 bases short, with 12 bases between. The CDR3 coding sequence is TGTGCCAGTAGTATGGCGGATATAGCTAGCAATCAGCCCCAGCATTTT. This sequence encodes CASSMADIASNQPQHF.

The rearrangement joins TRBV10-3 to TRBJ2-3; D call uncertain. CDR3 length: 13 amino acids. The V gene's germline CDR1 is ENHRY and CDR2 SYGVKD. Trimming removed 4 bases from V and 5 bases from J, with 10 bases in between. Here the CDR3 reads CAISASPGDTQYF. CDR3 sequence (DNA): TGTGCCATCAGTGCCTCCCCCGGAGATACGCAGTATTTT.

This clone was seen just once. This chain connects TRBV9 to TRBJ2-6, with a tentative D call TRBD2 (5 bases). CDR1 is SGDLS and CDR2 is YYNGEE in the germline V gene. The CDR3 length is 17 residues. The V end lost 4 bases, the J end lost 4 bases, and 18 bases lay between the germline ends. The CDR3 DNA follows: TGTGCCAGCAGCCCAGGACCGGCGAGGGTGGGGGCCAACGTCCTGACTTTC. Its translation is CASSPGPARVGANVLTF. Based on the CDR3 plus reference TRBV9 and TRBJ2-6, the full variable domain is DSGVTQTPKHLITATGQRVTLRCSPRSGDLSVYWYQQSLDQGLQFLIQYYNGEERAKGNILERFSAQQFPDLHSELNLSSLELGDSALYFCASSPGPARVGANVLTFGAGSRLTVL.

This sequence joins TRBV6-2 or TRBV6-3 and TRBJ1-2; D unclear. Germline lookup yields CDR1 MNHEY and CDR2 SVGEGT. V lost 0 bases and J 9 bases, leaving 11 bases between the germline ends. The CDR3 sequence is 13 residues long. The CDR3 here is CASSYSIQARYTF. The CDR3 DNA sequence: TGTGCCAGCAGTTACTCGATCCAGGCGCGCTACACCTTC.

This chain connects TRBV3-1 (or the pseudogene TRBV3-2) to TRBJ1-2; tentatively, D is TRBD1 (5 bases). Germline CDR1 is LGHDT and CDR2 is YNNKEL (reference sequence). Deletions cut 0 bases from V and 5 bases from J, with 19 bases between. The CDR3 runs to 17 residues. In DNA, the CDR3 is TGTGCCAGCAGCCAAGATCTTGGTCTTGTGAGGGGTTATGGCTACACCTTC. Residues: CASSQDLGLVRGYGYTF.

The chain joins TRBV15 to TRBJ1-4, with a possible D match to TRBD1 (5 bases). The CDR3 spans 15 residues. Germline lookup yields CDR1 LNHNV and CDR2 YYDKDF (reference sequence). Trimming pared 5 bases from V and 8 bases from J, leaving 18 bases between. The DNA of the CDR3 is TGTGCCACCAGCTCTGGGGGGGGGAGCGGGGAAAAACTGTTTTTT. It translates to CATSSGGGSGEKLFF.

This clone was counted once. The V and J genes are TRBV6-2 or TRBV6-3 and TRBJ1-5; no clear D gene. The CDR3 is made up of 11 amino acids. The V and J ends lost 6 bases and 7 bases respectively, with 7 bases between them. Germline V CDR1 and CDR2: MNHEY, SVGEGT. The CDR3 is CASSAGQPQHF. CDR3 sequence (DNA): TGTGCCAGCAGCGCAGGACAGCCCCAGCATTTT.

The chain recombines TRBV9 with TRBJ2-2; 14 bases are shared with TRBD2. Germline-derived CDR1 and CDR2 are SGDLS and YYNGEE. This CDR3 comprises 16 residues. The V and J ends lost 4 bases and 6 bases, in that order; junction bases with no gene match: 5. Here the CDR3 DNA reads TGTGCCAGCAGCATCGGGACTAGCGGGAGTGCCGGGGAGCTGTTTTTT. Translated, it gives CASSIGTSGSAGELFF.

V gene TRBV5-1 combines with J gene TRBJ1-2, with TRBD1 matching over 7 bases. The V and J ends lost 2 bases and 3 bases, in that order; junction bases with no gene match: 7. Per germline, CDR1 SGHRS and CDR2 YFSETQ. This CDR3 spans 15 amino acids. The chain's CDR3 is CASSLRGGFDYGYTF. The CDR3 DNA reads TGCGCCAGCAGCTTACGAGGGGGCTTTGACTATGGCTACACCTTC.

The chain carries TRBV7-3 and TRBJ2-1; TRBD1 matches at 7 bases. Germline V gene sequence: CDR1 SGHTA, CDR2 FQGTGA. The CDR3 is made up of 15 amino acids. V was clipped by 4 bases and J by 0 bases; unmatched bases: 3. The CDR3 DNA reads TGTGCCAGCAGCTCACAGGGGAGCTCCTACAATGAGCAGTTCTTC. Protein product: CASSSQGSSYNEQFF.

This sequence joins TRBV12-3 or TRBV12-4 and TRBJ2-5, with D possibly TRBD2 on 6 matching bases. V was trimmed by 6 bases and J by 0 bases, leaving 8 bases between them. CDR3 length equals 13 residues. This CDR3 reads CASRRDYQETQYF. The CDR3 bases are TGTGCCAGCAGGCGGGACTACCAAGAGACCCAGTACTTC.

This chain connects TRBV7-9 to TRBJ2-3; D is unresolved. The ends were cut back, 3 bases at V and 6 bases at J, with 7 bases in the middle. Germline V gene data show CDR1 as SEHNR and CDR2 as FQNEAQ (reference sequence). CDR3 size: 12 residues. The CDR3 DNA follows: TGTGCCAGCAGCTTTGTTTGGGATACGCAGTATTTT. It specifies CASSFVWDTQYF.

This chain joins TRBV9 and TRBJ2-5; 7 nucleotides line up with TRBD1. V lost 4 bases to trimming and J lost 1 base; unmatched junction nucleotides: 4. The CDR3 is made up of 14 amino acids. CDR1 is SGDLS and CDR2 is YYNGEE in the germline V gene. CDR3 DNA sequence: TGTGCCAGCAGCCAGGGACAGCTCCAAGAGACCCAGTACTTC. This translates into CASSQGQLQETQYF.